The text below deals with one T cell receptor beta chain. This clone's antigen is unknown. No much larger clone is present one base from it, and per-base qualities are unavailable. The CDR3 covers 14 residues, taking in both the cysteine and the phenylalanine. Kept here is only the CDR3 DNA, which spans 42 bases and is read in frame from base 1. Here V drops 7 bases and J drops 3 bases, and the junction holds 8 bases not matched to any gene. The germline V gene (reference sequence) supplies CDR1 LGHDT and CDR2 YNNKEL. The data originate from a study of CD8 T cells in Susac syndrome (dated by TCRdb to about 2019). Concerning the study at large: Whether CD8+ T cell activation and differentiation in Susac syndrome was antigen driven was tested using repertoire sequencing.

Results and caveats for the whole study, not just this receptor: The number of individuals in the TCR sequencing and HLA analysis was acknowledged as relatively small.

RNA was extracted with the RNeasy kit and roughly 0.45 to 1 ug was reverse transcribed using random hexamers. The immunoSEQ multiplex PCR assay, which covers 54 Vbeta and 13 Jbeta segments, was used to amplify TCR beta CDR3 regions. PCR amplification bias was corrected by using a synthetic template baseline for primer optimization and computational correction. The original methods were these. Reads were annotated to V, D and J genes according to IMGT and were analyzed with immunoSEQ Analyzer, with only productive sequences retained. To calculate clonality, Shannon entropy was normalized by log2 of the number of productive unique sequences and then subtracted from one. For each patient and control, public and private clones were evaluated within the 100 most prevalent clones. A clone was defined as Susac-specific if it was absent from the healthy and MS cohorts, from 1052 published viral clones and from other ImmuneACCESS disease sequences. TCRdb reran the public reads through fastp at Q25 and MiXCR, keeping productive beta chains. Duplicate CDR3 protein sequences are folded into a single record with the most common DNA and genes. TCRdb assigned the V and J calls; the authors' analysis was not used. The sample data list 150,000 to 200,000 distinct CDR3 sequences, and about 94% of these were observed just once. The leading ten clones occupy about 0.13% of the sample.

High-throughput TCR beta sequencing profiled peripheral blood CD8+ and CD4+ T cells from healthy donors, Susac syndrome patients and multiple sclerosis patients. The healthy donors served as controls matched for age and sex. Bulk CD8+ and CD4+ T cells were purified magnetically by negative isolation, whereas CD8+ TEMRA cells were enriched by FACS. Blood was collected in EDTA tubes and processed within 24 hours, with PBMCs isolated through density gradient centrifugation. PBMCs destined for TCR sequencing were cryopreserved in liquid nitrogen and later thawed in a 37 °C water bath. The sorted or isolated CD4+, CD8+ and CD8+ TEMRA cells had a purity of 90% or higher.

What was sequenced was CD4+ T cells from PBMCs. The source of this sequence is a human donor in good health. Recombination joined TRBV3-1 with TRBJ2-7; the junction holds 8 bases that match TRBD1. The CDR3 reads CASNGGQGGYEQYF. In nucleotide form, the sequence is TGTGCCAGCAATGGCGGACAGGGTGGCTACGAGCAGTACTTC.